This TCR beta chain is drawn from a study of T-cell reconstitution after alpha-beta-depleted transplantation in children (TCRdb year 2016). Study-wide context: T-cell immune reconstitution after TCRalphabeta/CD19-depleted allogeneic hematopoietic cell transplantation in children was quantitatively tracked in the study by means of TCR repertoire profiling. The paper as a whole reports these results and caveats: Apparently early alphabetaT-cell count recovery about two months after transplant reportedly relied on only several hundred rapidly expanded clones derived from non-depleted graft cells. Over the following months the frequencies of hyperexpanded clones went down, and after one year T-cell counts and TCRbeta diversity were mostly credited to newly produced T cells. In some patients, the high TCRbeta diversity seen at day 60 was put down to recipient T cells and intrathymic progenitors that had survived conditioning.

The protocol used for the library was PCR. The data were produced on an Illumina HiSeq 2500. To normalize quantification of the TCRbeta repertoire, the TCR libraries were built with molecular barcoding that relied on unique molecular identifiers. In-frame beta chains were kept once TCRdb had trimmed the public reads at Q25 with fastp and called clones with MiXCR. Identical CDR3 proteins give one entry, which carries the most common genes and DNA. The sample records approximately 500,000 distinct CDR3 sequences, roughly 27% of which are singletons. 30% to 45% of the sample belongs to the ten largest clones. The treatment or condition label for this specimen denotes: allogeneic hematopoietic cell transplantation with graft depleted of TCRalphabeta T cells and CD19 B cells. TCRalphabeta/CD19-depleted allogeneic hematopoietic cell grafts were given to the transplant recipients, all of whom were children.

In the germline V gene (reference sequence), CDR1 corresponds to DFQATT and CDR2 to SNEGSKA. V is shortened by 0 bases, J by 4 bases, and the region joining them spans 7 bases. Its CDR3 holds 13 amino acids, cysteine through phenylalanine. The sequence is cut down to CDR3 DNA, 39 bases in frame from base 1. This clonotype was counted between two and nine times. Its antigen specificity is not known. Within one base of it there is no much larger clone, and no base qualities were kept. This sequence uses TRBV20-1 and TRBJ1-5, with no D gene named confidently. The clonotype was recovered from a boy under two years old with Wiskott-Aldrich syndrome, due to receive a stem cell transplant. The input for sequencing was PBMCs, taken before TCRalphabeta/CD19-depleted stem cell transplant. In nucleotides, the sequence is TGCAGTGCTAGAGATAGCCCGAATCAGCCCCAGCATTTT. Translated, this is CSARDSPNQPQHF.